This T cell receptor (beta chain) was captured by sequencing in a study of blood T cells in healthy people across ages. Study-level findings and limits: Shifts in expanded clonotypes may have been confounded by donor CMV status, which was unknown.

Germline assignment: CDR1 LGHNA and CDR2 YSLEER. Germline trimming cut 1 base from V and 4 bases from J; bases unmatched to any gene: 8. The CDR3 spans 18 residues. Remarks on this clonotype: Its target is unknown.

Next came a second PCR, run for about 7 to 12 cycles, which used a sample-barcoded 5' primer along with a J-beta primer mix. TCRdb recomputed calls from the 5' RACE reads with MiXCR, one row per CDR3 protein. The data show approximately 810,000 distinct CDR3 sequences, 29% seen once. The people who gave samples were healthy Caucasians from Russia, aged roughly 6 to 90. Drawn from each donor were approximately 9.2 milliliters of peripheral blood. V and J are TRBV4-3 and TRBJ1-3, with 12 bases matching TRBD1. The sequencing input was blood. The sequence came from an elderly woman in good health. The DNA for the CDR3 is TGCGCCAGCAGCCAAGCCTACCGGGACAGGGGGCGCGGAAACACCATATATTTT. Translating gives CASSQAYRDRGRGNTIYF.